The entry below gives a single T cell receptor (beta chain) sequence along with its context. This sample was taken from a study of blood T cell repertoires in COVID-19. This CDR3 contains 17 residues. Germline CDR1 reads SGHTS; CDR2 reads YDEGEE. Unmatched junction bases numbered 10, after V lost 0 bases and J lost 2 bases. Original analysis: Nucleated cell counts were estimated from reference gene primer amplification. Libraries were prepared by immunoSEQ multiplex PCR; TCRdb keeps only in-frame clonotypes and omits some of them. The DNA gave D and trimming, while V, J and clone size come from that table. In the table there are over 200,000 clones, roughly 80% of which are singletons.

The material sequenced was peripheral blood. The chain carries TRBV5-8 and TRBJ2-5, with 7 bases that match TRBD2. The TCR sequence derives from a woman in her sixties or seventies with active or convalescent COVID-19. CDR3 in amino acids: CASSLAMGGIRQETQYF. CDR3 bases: TGTGCCAGCAGCTTGGCAATGGGGGGGATCCGGCAAGAGACCCAGTACTTC.